Sequencing of this T cell receptor beta chain was carried out in a study of blood T cell repertoires in COVID-19. Study-level information: Acute and convalescent COVID-19 samples came from the United States, Italy and Spain. Sources were T cells, B-cell-depleted T cells, or PBMCs; the material itself was cDNA or gDNA.

The V end lost 0 bases, the J end lost 0 bases, and 12 bases lay between the germline ends. The germline gives CDR1 LGHNA, CDR2 YNFKEQ. CDR3 length: 17 amino acids. Authors' methods: Amplified reference gene primers provided the basis for estimating nucleated cell counts. The repertoire was sequenced with immunoSEQ multiplex PCR; TCRdb's copy has only in-frame clones and lacks some. The V and J calls and clone size were taken over from that table, and D and trimming were inferred from the DNA. The profile shows some 83,000 clones, roughly 90% of them singletons. The chain has TRBV4-2 and TRBJ1-3, with D uncertain. The sequence was obtained from a man older than 75 in a cohort sampled during active COVID-19. The source material was peripheral blood. The CDR3 loop is CASSQDHRGHSGNTIYF. As DNA, the CDR3 is TGTGCCAGCAGCCAAGATCATCGGGGTCACTCTGGAAACACCATATATTTT.